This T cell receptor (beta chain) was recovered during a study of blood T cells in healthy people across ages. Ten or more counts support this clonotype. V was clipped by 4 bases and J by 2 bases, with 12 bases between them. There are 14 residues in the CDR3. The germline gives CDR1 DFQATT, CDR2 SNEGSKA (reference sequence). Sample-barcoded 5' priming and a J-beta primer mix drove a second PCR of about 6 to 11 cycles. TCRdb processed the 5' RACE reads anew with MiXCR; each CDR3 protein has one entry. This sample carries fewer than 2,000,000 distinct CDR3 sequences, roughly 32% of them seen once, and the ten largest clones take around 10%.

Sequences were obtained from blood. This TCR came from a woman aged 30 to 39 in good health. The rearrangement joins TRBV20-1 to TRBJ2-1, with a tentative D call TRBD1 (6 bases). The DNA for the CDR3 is TGCAGTGCTAACGCTGAGGGGGCCTACAATGAGCAGTTCTTC. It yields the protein CSANAEGAYNEQFF.